This T cell receptor (beta chain) was sequenced for a study of T cells in Graves' hyperthyroidism and ophthalmopathy. Disease duration under 2 months; hyperthyroidism patients were aged 18 to 65. The CDR3 consists of 13 residues. Trimming pared 11 bases from V and 6 bases from J, leaving 19 bases between. The germline gives CDR1 ENHRY, CDR2 SYGVKD. Authors of the study amplified TCR beta CDR3 regions from RNA transcripts. First-round RT-PCR targeting the TCR CDR3 was performed with the HTBI primer set. In TCRdb, the multiplex PCR reads were re-called with MiXCR into one record per CDR3 protein. The repertoire holds a few hundred thousand distinct CDR3 sequences, with roughly an eighth as singletons.

This chain links TRBV10-3 with TRBJ1-2; tentative D call: TRBD1 (6 bases). Sample: blood. The TCR was taken from a woman aged 18 to 35 with Graves' hyperthyroidism. Written as DNA, the CDR3 is TGTGCCGTCACCTCCACAGGGTCTCATGGCTACACCTTC. Encoded protein: CAVTSTGSHGYTF.